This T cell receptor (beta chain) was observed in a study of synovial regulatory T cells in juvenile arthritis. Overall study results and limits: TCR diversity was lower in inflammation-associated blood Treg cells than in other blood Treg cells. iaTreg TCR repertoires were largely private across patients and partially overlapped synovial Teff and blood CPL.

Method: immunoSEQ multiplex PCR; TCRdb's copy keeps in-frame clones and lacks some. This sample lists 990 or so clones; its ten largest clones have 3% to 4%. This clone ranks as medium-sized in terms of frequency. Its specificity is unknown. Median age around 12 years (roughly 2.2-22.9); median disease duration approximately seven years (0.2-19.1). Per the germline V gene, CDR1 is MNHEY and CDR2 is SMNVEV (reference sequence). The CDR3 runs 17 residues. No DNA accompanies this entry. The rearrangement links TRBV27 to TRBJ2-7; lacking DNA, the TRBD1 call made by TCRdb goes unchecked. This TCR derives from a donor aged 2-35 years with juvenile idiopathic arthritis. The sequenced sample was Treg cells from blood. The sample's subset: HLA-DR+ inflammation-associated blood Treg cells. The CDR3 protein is CASSFLPPGQGAYEQYF.